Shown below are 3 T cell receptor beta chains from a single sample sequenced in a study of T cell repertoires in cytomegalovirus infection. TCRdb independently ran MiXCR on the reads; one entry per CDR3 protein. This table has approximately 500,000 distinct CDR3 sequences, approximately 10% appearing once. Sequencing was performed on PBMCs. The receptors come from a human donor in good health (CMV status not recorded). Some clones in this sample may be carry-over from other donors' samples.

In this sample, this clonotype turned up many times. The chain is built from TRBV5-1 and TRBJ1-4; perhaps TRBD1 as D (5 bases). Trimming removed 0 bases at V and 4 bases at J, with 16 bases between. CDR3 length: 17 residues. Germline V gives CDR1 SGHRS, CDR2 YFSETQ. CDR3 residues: CASSLVPTAEYNEKLFF. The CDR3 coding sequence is TGCGCCAGCAGCTTGGTTCCGACAGCCGAATATAATGAAAAACTGTTTTTT.

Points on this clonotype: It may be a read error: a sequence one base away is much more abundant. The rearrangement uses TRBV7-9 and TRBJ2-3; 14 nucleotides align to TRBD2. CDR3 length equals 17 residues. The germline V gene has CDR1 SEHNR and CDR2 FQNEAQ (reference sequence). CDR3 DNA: TGTGCCAGCAGCTTAACGGGGACTAGCGGGAGCGCAGATACGCAGAATTTT. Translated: CASSLTGTSGSADTQNF. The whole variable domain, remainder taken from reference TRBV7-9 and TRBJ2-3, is DTGVSQNPRHKITKRGQNVTFRCDPISEHNRLYWYRQTLGQGPEFLTYFQNEAQLEKSRLLSDRFSAERPKGSFSTLEIQRTEQGDSAMYLCASSLTGTSGSADTQNFGPGTRLTVL.

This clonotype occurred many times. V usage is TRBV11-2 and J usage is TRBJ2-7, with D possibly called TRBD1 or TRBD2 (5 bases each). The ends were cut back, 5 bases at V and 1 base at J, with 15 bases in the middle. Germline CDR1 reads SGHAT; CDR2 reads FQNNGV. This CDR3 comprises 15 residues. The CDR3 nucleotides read TGTGCCAGCAGCGAGGGGTTCGACAGTTCCTACGAGCAGTACTTC. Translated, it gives CASSEGFDSSYEQYF.